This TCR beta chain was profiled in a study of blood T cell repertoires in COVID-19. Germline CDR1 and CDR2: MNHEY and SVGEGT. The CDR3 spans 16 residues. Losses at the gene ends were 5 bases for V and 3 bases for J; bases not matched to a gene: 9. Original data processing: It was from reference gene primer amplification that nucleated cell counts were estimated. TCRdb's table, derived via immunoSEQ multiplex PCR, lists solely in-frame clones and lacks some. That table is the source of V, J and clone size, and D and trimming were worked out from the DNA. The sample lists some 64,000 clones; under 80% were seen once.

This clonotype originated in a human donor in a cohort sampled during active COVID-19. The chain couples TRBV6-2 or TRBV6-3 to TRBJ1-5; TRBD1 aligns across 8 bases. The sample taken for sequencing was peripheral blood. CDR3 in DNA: TGTGCCAGCAGTACCCGGACAGGGCGGGTCAATCAGCCCCAGCATTTT. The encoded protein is CASSTRTGRVNQPQHF.